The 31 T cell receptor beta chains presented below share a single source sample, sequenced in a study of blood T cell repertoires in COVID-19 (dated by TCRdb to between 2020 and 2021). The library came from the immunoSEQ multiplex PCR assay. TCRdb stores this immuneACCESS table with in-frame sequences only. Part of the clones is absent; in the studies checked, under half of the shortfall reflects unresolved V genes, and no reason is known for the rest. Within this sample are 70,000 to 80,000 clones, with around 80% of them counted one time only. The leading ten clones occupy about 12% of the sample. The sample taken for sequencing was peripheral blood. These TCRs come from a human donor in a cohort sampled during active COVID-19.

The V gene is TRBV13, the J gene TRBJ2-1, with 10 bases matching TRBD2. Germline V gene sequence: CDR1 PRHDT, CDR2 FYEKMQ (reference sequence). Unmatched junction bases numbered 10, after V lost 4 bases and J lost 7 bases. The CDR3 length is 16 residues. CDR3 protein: CASSSTGIAGGNEQFF. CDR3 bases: TGTGCCAGCAGCTCTACGGGGATAGCGGGAGGTAATGAGCAGTTCTTC.

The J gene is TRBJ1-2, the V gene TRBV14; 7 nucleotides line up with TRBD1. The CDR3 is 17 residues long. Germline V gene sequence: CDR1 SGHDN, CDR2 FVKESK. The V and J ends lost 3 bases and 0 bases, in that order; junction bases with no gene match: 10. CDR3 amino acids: CASSHQDRRWANYGYTF. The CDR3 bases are TGTGCCAGCAGCCACCAGGACAGGCGATGGGCTAACTATGGCTACACCTTC.

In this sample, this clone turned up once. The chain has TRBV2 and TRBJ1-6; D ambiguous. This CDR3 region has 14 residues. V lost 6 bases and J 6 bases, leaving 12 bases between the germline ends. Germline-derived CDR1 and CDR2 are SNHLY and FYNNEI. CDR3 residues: CASRLPGINSPLHF. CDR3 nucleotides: TGTGCCAGCAGGCTACCGGGGATTAATTCACCCCTCCACTTT.

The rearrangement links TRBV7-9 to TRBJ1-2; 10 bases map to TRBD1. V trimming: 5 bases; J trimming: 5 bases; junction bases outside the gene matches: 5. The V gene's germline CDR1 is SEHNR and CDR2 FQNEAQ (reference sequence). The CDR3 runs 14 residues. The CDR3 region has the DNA TGTGCCAGCAGCCGCGGACAGGGGGATTATGGCTACACCTTC. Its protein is CASSRGQGDYGYTF.

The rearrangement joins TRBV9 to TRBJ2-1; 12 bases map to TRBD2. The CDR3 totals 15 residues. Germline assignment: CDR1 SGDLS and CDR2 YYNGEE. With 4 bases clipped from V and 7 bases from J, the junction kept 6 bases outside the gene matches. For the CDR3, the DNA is TGTGCCAGCAGCTCCCTAGCGGGGGGGCCTAATGAGCAGTTCTTC. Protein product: CASSSLAGGPNEQFF.

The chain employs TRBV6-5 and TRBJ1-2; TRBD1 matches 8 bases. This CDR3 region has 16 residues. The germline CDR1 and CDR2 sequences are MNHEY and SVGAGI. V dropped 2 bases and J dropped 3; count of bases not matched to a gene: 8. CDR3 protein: CASSYRFGQGDYGYTF. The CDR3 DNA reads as TGTGCCAGCAGTTACCGTTTCGGACAGGGTGACTATGGCTACACCTTC.

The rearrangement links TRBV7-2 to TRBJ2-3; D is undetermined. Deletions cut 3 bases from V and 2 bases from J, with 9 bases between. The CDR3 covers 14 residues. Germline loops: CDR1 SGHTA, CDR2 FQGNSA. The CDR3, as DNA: TGTGCCAGCAGCTTTGACTCCAACACAGATACGCAGTATTTT. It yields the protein CASSFDSNTDTQYF.

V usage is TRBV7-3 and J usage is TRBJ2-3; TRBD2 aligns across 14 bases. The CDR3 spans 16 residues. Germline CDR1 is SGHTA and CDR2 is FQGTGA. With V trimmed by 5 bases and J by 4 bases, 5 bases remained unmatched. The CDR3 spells CASSPTGLAGADTQYF. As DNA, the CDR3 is TGTGCCAGCAGCCCCACGGGACTAGCGGGAGCAGATACGCAGTATTTT. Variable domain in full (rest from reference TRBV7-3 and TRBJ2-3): GAGVSQTPSNKVTEKGKYVELRCDPISGHTALYWYRQSLGQGPEFLIYFQGTGAADDSGLPNDRFFAVRPEGSVSTLKIQRTERGDSAVYLCASSPTGLAGADTQYFGPGTRLTVL.

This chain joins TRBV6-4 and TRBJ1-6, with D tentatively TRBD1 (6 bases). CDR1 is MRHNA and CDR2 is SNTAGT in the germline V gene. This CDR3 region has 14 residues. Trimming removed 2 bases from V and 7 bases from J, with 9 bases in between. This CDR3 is CASSDQGQNSPLHF. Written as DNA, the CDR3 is TGTGCCAGCAGTGACCAGGGGCAAAATTCACCCCTCCACTTT.

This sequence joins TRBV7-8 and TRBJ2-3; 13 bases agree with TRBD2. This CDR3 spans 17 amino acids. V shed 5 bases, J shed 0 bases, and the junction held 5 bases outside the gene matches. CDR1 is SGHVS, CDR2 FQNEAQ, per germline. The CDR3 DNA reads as TGTGCCAGCAGCCGACTAGCGGGGGGCCCTAGCACAGATACGCAGTATTTT. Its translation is CASSRLAGGPSTDTQYF.

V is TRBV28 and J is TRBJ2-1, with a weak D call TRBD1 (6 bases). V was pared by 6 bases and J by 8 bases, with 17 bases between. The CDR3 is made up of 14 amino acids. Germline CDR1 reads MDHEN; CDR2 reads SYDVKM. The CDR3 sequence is CASRAGTPMDEQFF. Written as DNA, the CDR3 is TGTGCCAGCAGGGCCGGGACACCGATGGATGAGCAGTTCTTC. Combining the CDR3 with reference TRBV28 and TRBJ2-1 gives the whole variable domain DVKVTQSSRYLVKRTGEKVFLECVQDMDHENMFWYRQDPGLGLRLIYFSYDVKMKEKGDIPEGYSVSREKKERFSLILESASTNQTSMYLCASRAGTPMDEQFFGPGTRLTVL.

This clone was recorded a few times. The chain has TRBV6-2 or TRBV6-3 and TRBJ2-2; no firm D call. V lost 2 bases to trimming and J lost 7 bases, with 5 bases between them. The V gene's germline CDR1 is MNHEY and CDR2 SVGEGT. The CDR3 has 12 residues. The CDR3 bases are TGTGCCAGCAGTTACGAGGTCGGGGAGCTGTTTTTT. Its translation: CASSYEVGELFF.

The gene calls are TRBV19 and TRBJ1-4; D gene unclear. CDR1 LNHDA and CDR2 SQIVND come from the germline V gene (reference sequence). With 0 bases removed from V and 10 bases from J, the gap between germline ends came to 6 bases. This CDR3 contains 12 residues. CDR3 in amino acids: CASSIERGKLFF. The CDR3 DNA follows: TGTGCCAGTAGTATAGAGCGGGGAAAACTGTTTTTT.

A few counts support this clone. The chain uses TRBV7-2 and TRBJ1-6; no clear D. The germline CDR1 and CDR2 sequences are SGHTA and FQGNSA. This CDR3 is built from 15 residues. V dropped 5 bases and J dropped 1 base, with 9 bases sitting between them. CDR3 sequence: CASSPTGSYNSPLHF. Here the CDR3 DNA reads TGTGCCAGCAGCCCCACCGGGTCCTATAATTCACCCCTCCACTTT.

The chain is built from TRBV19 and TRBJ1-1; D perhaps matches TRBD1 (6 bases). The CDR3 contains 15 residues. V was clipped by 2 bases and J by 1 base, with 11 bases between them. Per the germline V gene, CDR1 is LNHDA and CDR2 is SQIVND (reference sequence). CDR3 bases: TGTGCCAGTAGTATAAAGAAGACAGGGAACACTGAAGCTTTCTTT. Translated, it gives CASSIKKTGNTEAFF.

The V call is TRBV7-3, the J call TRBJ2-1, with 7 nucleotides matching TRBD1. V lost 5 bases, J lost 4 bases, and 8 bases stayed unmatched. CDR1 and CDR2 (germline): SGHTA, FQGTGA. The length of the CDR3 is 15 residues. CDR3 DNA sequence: TGTGCCAGCAGCAAAAGCGTGGGACAGTACAATGAGCAGTTCTTC. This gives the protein CASSKSVGQYNEQFF. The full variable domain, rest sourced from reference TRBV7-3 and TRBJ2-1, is GAGVSQTPSNKVTEKGKYVELRCDPISGHTALYWYRQSLGQGPEFLIYFQGTGAADDSGLPNDRFFAVRPEGSVSTLKIQRTERGDSAVYLCASSKSVGQYNEQFFGPGTRLTVL.

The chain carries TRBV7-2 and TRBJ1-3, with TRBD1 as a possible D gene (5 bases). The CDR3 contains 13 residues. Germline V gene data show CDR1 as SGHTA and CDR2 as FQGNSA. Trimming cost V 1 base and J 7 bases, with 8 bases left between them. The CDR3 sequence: CASSLGGRNTIYF. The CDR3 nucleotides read TGTGCCAGCAGCTTAGGGGGCCGGAACACCATATATTTT.

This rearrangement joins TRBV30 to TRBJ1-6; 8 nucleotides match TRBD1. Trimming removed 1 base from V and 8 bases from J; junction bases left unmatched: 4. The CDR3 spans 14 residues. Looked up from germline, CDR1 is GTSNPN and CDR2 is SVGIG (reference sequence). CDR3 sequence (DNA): TGTGCCTGGAGTGAAGGACAGGGCTATTCACCCCTCCACTTT. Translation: CAWSEGQGYSPLHF.

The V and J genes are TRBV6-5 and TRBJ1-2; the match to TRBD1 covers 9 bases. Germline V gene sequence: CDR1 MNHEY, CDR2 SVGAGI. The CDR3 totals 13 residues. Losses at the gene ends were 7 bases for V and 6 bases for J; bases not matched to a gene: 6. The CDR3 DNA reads TGTGCCAGCAACCGGGGACAGGGAAATGGCTACACCTTC. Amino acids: CASNRGQGNGYTF.

The CDR3 DNA reads as TGTGCCAGCAGCCCGACTAGCGGGGCATCCTACGAGCAGTACTTC. It specifies CASSPTSGASYEQYF. The chain links TRBV7-9 to TRBJ2-7, with 11 bases aligning to TRBD2. The V segment lost 5 bases and the J segment 1 base; nucleotides outside the gene matches: 4. CDR1 and CDR2 from the germline V gene are SEHNR and FQNEAQ (reference sequence). The length of the CDR3 is 15 residues.

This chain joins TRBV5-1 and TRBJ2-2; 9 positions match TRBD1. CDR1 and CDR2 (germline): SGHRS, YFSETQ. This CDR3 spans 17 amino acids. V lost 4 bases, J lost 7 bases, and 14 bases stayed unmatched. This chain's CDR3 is CASSPDPGQGLGGELFF. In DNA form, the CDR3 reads TGCGCCAGCAGCCCAGACCCGGGACAGGGTTTGGGCGGGGAGCTGTTTTTT.

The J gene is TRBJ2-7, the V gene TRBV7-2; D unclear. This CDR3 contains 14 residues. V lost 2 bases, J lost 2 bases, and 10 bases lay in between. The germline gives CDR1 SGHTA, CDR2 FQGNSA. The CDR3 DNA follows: TGTGCCAGCAGCTTAAGAGGTTTAACCTACGAGCAGTACTTC. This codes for CASSLRGLTYEQYF.

The CDR3 loop is CASSPLTGNEKLFF. For the CDR3, the DNA is TGTGCCAGCTCACCACTGACAGGAAATGAAAAACTGTTTTTT. The chain joins TRBV18 to TRBJ1-4; a weak D match, TRBD1 (6 bases). Germline assignment: CDR1 KGHSH and CDR2 LQKENI. This CDR3 is 14 amino acids long. V shed 1 base and J shed 5 bases, with 8 bases lying between them.

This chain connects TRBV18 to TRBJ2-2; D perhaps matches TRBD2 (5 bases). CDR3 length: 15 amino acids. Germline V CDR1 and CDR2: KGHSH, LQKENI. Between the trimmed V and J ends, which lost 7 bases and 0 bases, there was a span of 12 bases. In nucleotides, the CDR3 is TGTGCCAGCTTTAGCGTCAGGACGAACACCGGGGAGCTGTTTTTT. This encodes CASFSVRTNTGELFF.

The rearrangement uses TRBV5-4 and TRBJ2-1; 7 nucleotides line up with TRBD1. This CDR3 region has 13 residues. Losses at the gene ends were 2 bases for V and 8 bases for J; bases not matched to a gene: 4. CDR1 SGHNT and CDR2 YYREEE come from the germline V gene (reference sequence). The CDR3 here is CASSFRGGDEQFF. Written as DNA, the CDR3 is TGTGCCAGCAGCTTTCGAGGGGGCGATGAGCAGTTCTTC. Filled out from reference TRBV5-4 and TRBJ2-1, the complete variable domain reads ETGVTQSPTHLIKTRGQQVTLRCSSQSGHNTVSWYQQALGQGPQFIFQYYREEENGRGNFPPRFSGLQFPNYSSELNVNALELDDSALYLCASSFRGGDEQFFGPGTRLTVL.

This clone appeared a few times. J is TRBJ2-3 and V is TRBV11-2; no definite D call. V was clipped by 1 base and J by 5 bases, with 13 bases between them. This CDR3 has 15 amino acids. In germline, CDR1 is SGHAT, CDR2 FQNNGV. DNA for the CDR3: TGTGCCAGCAGCTTAGTTCGCGGAGAGCTAGATACGCAGTATTTT. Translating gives CASSLVRGELDTQYF.

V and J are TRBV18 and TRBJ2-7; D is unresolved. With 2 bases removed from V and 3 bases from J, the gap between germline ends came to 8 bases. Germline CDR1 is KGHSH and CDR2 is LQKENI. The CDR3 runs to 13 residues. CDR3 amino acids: CASSPTRNYEQYF. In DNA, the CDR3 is TGTGCCAGCTCACCAACCAGGAACTACGAGCAGTACTTC. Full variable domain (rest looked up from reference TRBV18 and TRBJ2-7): NAGVMQNPRHLVRRRGQEARLRCSPMKGHSHVYWYRQLPEEGLKFMVYLQKENIIDESGMPKERFSAEFPKEGPSILRIQQVVRGDSAAYFCASSPTRNYEQYFGPGTRLTVT.

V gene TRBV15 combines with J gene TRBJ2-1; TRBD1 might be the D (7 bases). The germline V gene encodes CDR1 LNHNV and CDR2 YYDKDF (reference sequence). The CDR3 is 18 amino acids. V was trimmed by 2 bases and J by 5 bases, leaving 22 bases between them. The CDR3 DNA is TGTGCCACCAGCAGACCCTCCCGGACAGGAGGGGCTAACAATGAGCAGTTCTTC. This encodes CATSRPSRTGGANNEQFF.

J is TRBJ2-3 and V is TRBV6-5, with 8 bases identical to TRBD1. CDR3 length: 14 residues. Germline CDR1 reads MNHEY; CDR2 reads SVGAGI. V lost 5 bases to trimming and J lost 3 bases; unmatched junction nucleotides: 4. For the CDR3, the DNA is TGTGCCAGCAGTCCGGACAGGGTGACAGATACGCAGTATTTT. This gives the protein CASSPDRVTDTQYF.

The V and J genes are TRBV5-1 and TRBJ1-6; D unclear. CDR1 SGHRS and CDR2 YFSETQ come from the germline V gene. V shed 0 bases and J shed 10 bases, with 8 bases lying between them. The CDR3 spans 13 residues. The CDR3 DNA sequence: TGCGCCAGCAGCTTGGTCGCGGAATCACCCCTCCACTTT. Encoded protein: CASSLVAESPLHF. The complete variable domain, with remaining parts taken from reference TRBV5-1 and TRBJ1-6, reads KAGVTQTPRYLIKTRGQQVTLSCSPISGHRSVSWYQQTPGQGLQFLFEYFSETQRNKGNFPGRFSGRQFSNSRSEMNVSTLELGDSALYLCASSLVAESPLHFGNGTRLTVT.

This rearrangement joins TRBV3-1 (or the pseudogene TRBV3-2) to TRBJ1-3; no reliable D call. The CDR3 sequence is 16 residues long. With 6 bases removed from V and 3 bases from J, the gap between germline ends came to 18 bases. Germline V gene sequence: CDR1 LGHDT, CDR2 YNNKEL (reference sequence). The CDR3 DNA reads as TGTGCCAGCAGTCGAACCGGGAAAACGGATGGAAACACCATATATTTT. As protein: CASSRTGKTDGNTIYF.